The present TCR beta chain was sequenced within a study of CD8+ T cells in alopecia areata. At the level of the study: In an open-label trial, patients got 5 to 10 mg tofacitinib twice daily.

RNA extraction and reverse transcription yielded cDNA as sequencing template. Libraries were prepared by immunoSEQ multiplex PCR; TCRdb keeps only in-frame clonotypes and omits some of them. In the table there are some 190,000 clones, roughly 46% of which are singletons. General study points: Across lesional scalp, and particularly alopecia totalis/universalis, clonality surpassed that of normal scalp.

This clone has a single count. Its antigen is undetermined. Trimming cost V 3 bases and J 4 bases, with 10 bases left between them. This CDR3 region has 13 residues. Germline V gene data show CDR1 as SGHDT and CDR2 as YYEEEE. Treatment indicated: oral pan-JAK inhibitor, 5-10 mg twice daily. The source was CD8+ T cells sorted from blood, collected at week 52, from a patient treated with tofacitinib. The source of this sequence is a human donor with alopecia areata. This chain joins TRBV5-6 and TRBJ2-5; a possible D gene is TRBD1 (5 bases). CDR3 coding DNA: TGTGCCAGCAGCTATGACAGAGGAGAGACCCAGTACTTC. Translation gives CASSYDRGETQYF. The full variable domain, completed using reference TRBV5-6 and TRBJ2-5, is DAGVTQSPTHLIKTRGQQVTLRCSPKSGHDTVSWYQQALGQGPQFIFQYYEEEERQRGNFPDRFSGHQFPNYSSELNVNALLLGDSALYLCASSYDRGETQYFGPGTRLLVL.